These T cell receptor beta chains were read from a single sample in a study of blood T cell repertoires in COVID-19. Produced via immunoSEQ multiplex PCR; TCRdb's table is partial and in-frame only. The table shows about 170,000 clones, with around 93% occurring only once. Sequences were obtained from peripheral blood. These receptors originate from a woman aged 50 to 60 with acute or convalescent COVID-19. The CDR3 runs from the conserved cysteine through the conserved F or W. The order of the fields is V gene, CDR3 protein.

V: TRBV7-2
CDR3: CASRPYRGAGELFF

V: TRBV5-6
CDR3: CASSLYMQGGTNTGELFF

V: TRBV9
CDR3: CASSVGSGRPDTQYF

V: TRBV30
CDR3: CAWSEAGISYEQYF

V: TRBV12-3/TRBV12-4
CDR3: CASSSSTGSVFF

V: TRBV18
CDR3: CASSRGQGLDGYTF

V: TRBV6-5
CDR3: CASSPGQGHLYEQYF

V: TRBV10-3
CDR3: CAIGDSSGTDTQYF

V: TRBV4-1
CDR3: CASSQGQGRGDTQYF

V: TRBV19
CDR3: CATTAGTGFGANVLTF